This passage covers 18 T cell receptor beta chains from one sample sequenced in a study of blood T cells in healthy people across ages (dated by TCRdb to between 2014 and 2017). Library creation used 5' RACE. Sequencing was performed on an Illumina HiSeq 2500. A second PCR of roughly 7 to 11 cycles was performed with a sample-barcoded 5' primer and a J-beta primer mix. TCRdb reworked the public reads: Q25 trimming with fastp, MiXCR clone assembly, productive beta chains retained. Each entry merges the rows of one CDR3 protein and shows their most common DNA and genes. The sample table contains about 720,000 distinct CDR3 sequences; only one count was recorded for approximately 25% of them. The ten largest clones add up to under 4.5% of the sample. The same sample was also studied in work on T cells of mothers and their children.

The sequencing input was blood. These receptors were collected from a boy younger than 18 in good health.

This clonotype was counted only a few times. This sequence joins TRBV6-1 and TRBJ1-2; D is perhaps TRBD1 (5 bases). From germline, CDR1 is MNHNS and CDR2 SASEGT. This CDR3 has 14 amino acids. The V end lost 2 bases, the J end lost 5 bases, and 12 bases lay between the germline ends. CDR3 in amino acids: CASSEFREAYGYTF. The DNA for the CDR3 is TGTGCCAGCAGTGAATTCAGGGAGGCGTATGGCTACACCTTC.

There are a few counts of this clonotype. This chain connects TRBV9 to TRBJ1-4, with a weak D call TRBD1 (5 bases). CDR1 is SGDLS, CDR2 YYNGEE, per germline. V lost 0 bases to trimming and J lost 8 bases, with 11 bases between them. The CDR3 runs 14 residues. In DNA form, the CDR3 reads TGTGCCAGCAGCGTAGCAGGGCTAGAGGAAAAACTGTTTTTT. This gives the protein CASSVAGLEEKLFF.

This clonotype was seen more than once but under ten times. The V call is TRBV28, the J call TRBJ2-5, with 10 bases matching TRBD2. Germline assignment: CDR1 MDHEN and CDR2 SYDVKM. V lost 5 bases and J lost 1; bases outside the gene matches: 7. The CDR3 has 16 residues. CDR3 in amino acids: CASSGGTSDPQETQYF. The CDR3, as DNA: TGTGCCAGCAGTGGGGGGACTAGCGACCCCCAAGAGACCCAGTACTTC.

In this sample, this clonotype turned up a few times. This chain uses TRBV20-1 with TRBJ2-2; D uncertain. The V gene lost 5 bases and the J gene lost 0 bases, with 4 bases spanning the gap. The CDR3 consists of 12 residues. Germline V lookup: CDR1 DFQATT, CDR2 SNEGSKA (reference sequence). CDR3 sequence (DNA): TGCAGTGCTTACACGAACACCGGGGAGCTGTTTTTT. It encodes CSAYTNTGELFF.

The CDR3 region has the DNA TGTGCCAGCAGTTCTCTTTCGTCGAGTGAAGCTTTCTTT. As protein: CASSSLSSSEAFF. This chain connects TRBV27 to TRBJ1-1; no clear D. This CDR3 has 13 residues. The germline V gene encodes CDR1 MNHEY and CDR2 SMNVEV (reference sequence). V was cut by 4 bases and J by 7 bases, with 13 bases left in between.

The chain joins TRBV6-2 or TRBV6-3 to TRBJ2-1, with 9 nucleotides matching TRBD2. V trimming: 2 bases; J trimming: 2 bases; junction bases outside the gene matches: 4. Germline lookup yields CDR1 MNHEY and CDR2 SVGEGT. The CDR3 sequence is 16 residues long. CDR3 nucleotides: TGTGCCAGCAGTTACCTCGCGGGGGGGCCCTACAATGAGCAGTTCTTC. Amino acids: CASSYLAGGPYNEQFF.

This clonotype was recorded many times. The chain recombines TRBV3-1 with TRBJ2-1; no clear D. In germline, CDR1 is LGHDT, CDR2 YNNKEL (reference sequence). The germline V and J ends were trimmed by 2 bases and 5 bases, with 4 bases remaining between them. The CDR3 has 12 amino acids. The CDR3: CASSQSDNEQFF. The CDR3 nucleotides read TGTGCCAGCAGCCAATCGGACAATGAGCAGTTCTTC.

The chain links TRBV29-1 to TRBJ2-3; possibly TRBD2 for D (6 bases). Germline V lookup: CDR1 SQVTM, CDR2 ANQGSEA. V lost 8 bases to trimming and J lost 1 base, with 13 bases between them. The CDR3 length is 13 residues. The CDR3 DNA reads TGCAGCCTCTACTTAGCGGGCACAGATACGCAGTATTTT. Translated, it gives CSLYLAGTDTQYF.

This chain links TRBV12-3 or TRBV12-4 with TRBJ1-2; no clear D gene. This CDR3 comprises 13 residues. Trimming left V 1 base short and J 3 bases short, with 6 bases between. This CDR3 reads CASSLVSHYGYTF. DNA of the CDR3: TGTGCCAGCAGTTTAGTATCCCACTATGGCTACACCTTC.

This clonotype was seen a few times. The V and J genes are TRBV12-3 or TRBV12-4 and TRBJ2-3; D perhaps matches TRBD2 (5 bases). The CDR3 length is 15 residues. V was pared by 3 bases and J by 2 bases, with 12 bases between. CDR3 sequence (DNA): TGTGCCAGCAGTTTGAAACTAGACAACACAGATACGCAGTATTTT. Translation: CASSLKLDNTDTQYF.

V gene TRBV3-1 combines with J gene TRBJ2-1; the match to TRBD2 covers 9 bases. V was clipped by 6 bases and J by 9 bases; unmatched bases: 9. CDR1 LGHDT and CDR2 YNNKEL come from the germline V gene (reference sequence). The CDR3 runs 14 residues. In DNA, the CDR3 is TGTGCCAGCAGGGGGGCGGGAGGGCCGAGTGAGCAGTTCTTC. Protein sequence: CASRGAGGPSEQFF.

V is TRBV3-1 and J is TRBJ2-7, with 12 bases fitting TRBD2. Looked up from germline, CDR1 is LGHDT and CDR2 is YNNKEL (reference sequence). This CDR3 region has 15 residues. With V trimmed by 4 bases and J by 3 bases, 4 bases remained unmatched. The CDR3 spells CASSRALAGGYEQYF. CDR3 DNA: TGTGCCAGCAGCCGGGCACTAGCGGGAGGCTACGAGCAGTACTTC.

In its sample, this clonotype was seen a few times. The chain is built from TRBV20-1 and TRBJ2-5; a possible D gene is TRBD2 (6 bases). With the DNA end fitting TRBJ2-1 better, the J assignment may be wrong. Per germline, CDR1 DFQATT and CDR2 SNEGSKA (reference sequence). The CDR3 spans 14 residues. This CDR3 is CSASGGAYYNEQFF. DNA for the CDR3: TGCAGTGCTAGCGGAGGGGCCTACTACAATGAGCAGTTCTTC.

The chain combines TRBV12-3 or TRBV12-4 with TRBJ2-1, with D maybe TRBD2 (6 bases). The DNA end favors TRBJ2-5, so the J call may be wrong. The CDR3 spans 14 residues. This CDR3 is CASNPYGGGETQYF. In DNA, the CDR3 is TGTGCCAGCAACCCCTACGGGGGAGGAGAGACCCAGTACTTC.

This clonotype has just a few counts. This sequence joins TRBV5-5 and TRBJ1-4; no reliable D call. Germline V gene data show CDR1 as SGHKS and CDR2 as YYEKEE (reference sequence). CDR3 length: 14 residues. Between the trimmed V and J ends, which lost 2 bases and 2 bases, there was a span of 7 bases. Written as DNA, the CDR3 is TGTGCCAGCAGCTTATTGGTGACTAATGAAAAACTGTTTTTT. Its translation is CASSLLVTNEKLFF.

The CDR3 sequence is CSGMGGYEQYF. The CDR3 DNA is TGCAGCGGGATGGGGGGCTACGAGCAGTACTTC. The chain uses TRBV20-1 and TRBJ2-7, with D perhaps matching TRBD2 (6 bases). Per germline, CDR1 DFQATT and CDR2 SNEGSKA (reference sequence). The CDR3 extends over 11 amino acids.

Written as DNA, the CDR3 is TGTGCCAGCAGTTTCAGGGTCAAGGGGGCGGAAGATCAGCCCCAGCATTTT. Translation gives CASSFRVKGAEDQPQHF. The J gene is TRBJ1-5, the V gene TRBV28, with TRBD1 matching 7 bases. CDR1 is MDHEN, CDR2 SYDVKM, per germline. Unmatched junction bases numbered 13, after V lost 3 bases and J lost 5 bases. CDR3 length equals 17 residues.

This clonotype was seen more than once but under ten times. The rearrangement joins TRBV12-3 or TRBV12-4 to TRBJ2-1; 7 nucleotides line up with TRBD1. This CDR3 is 17 amino acids long. V was pared by 5 bases and J by 0 bases, with 10 bases of the junction left unmatched. CDR3 coding DNA: TGTGCCAGCAGTGGAAGGGACAGTTTAGGCTCCTACAATGAGCAGTTCTTC. Translated: CASSGRDSLGSYNEQFF.